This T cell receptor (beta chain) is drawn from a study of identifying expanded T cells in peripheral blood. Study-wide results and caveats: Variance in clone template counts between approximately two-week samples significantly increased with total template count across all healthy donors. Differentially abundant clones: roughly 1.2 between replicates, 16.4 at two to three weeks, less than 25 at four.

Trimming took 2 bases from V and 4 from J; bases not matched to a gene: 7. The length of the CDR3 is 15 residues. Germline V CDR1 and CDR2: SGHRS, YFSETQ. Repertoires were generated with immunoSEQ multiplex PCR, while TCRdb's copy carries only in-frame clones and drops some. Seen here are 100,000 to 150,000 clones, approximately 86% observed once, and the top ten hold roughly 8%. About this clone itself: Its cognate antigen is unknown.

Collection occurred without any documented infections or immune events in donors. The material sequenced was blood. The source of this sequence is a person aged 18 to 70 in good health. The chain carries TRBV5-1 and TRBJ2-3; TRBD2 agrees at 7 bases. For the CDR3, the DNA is TGCGCCAGCAGCTTCGGCGGGAGCCAGGCAGATACGCAGTATTTT. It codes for CASSFGGSQADTQYF.